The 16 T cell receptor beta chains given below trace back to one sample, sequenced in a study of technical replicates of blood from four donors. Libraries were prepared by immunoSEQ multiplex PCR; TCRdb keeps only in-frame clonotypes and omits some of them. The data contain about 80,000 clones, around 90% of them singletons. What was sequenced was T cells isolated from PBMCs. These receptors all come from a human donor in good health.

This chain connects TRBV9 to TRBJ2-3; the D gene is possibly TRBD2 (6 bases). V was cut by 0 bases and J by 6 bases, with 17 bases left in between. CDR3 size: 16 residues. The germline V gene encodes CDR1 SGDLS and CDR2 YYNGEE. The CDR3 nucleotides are TGTGCCAGCAGCGTAGTCGGGGAGGTGTACGGGGATACGCAGTATTTT. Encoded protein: CASSVVGEVYGDTQYF.

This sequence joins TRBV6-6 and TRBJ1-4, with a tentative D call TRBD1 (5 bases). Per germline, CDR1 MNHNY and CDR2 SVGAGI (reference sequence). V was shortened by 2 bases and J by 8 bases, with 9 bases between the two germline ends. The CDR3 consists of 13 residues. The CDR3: CASSYRRDEKLFF. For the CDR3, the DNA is TGTGCCAGCAGTTACAGGAGGGACGAAAAACTGTTTTTT.

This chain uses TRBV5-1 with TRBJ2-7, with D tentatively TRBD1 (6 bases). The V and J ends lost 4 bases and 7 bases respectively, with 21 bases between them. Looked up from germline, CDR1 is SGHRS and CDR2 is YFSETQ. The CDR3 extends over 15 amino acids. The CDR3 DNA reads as TGCGCCAGCAGCACCCTTAGGGGGAGAACGGAGGAGCAGTACTTC. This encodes CASSTLRGRTEEQYF.

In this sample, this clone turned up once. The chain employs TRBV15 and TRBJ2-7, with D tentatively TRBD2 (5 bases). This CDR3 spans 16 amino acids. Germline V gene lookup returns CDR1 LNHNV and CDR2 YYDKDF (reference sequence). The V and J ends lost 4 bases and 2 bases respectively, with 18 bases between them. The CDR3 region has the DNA TGTGCCACCAGCATCCGGACTTTTCCTAGCCCCTACGAGCAGTACTTC. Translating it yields CATSIRTFPSPYEQYF. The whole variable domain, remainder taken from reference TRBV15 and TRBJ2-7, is DAMVIQNPRYQVTQFGKPVTLSCSQTLNHNVMYWYQQKSSQAPKLLFHYYDKDFNNEADTPDNFQSRRPNTSFCFLDIRSPGLGDTAMYLCATSIRTFPSPYEQYFGPGTRLTVT.

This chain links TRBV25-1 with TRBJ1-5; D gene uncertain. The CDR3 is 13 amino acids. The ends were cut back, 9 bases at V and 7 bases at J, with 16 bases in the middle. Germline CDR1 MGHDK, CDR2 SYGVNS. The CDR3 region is CASLGGVGQPQHF. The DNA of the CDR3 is TGTGCCAGTCTCGGAGGAGTAGGCCAGCCCCAGCATTTT.

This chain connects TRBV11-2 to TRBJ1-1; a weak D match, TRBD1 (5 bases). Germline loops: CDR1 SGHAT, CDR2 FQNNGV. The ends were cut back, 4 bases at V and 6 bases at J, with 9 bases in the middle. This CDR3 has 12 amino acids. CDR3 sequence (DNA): TGTGCCAGCAGCTCAGGGTCCGCTGAAGCTTTCTTT. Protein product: CASSSGSAEAFF.

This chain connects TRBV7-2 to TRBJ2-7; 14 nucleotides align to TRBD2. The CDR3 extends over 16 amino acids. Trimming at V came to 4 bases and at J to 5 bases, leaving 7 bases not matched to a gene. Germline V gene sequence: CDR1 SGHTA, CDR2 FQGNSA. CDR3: CASSWRLAGGPDEQYF. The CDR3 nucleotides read TGTGCCAGCAGCTGGAGACTAGCGGGAGGGCCGGACGAGCAGTACTTC.

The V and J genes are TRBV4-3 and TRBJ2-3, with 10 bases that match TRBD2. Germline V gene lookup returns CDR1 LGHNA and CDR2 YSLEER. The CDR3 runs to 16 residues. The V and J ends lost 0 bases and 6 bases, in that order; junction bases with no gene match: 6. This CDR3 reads CASSQDITSGMDTQYF. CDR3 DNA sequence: TGCGCCAGCAGCCAAGATATAACTAGCGGGATGGATACGCAGTATTTT.

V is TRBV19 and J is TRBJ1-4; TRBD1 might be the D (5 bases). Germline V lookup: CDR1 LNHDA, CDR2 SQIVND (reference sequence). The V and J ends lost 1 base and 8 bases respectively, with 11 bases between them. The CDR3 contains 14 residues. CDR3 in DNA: TGTGCCAGTAGTATAGCAGCAGGGAGGGAAAAACTGTTTTTT. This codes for CASSIAAGREKLFF.

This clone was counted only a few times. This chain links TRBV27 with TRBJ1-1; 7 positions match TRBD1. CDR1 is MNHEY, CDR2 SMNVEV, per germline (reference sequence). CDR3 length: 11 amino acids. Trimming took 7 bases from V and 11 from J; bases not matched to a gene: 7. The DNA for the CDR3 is TGTGCCAGCATCACAGGGGTGCGGGCTTTCTTT. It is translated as CASITGVRAFF.

CDR3 DNA sequence: TGTGCCAGCAGCTTCAGGGACAGGGGACGCACCGGGGAGCTGTTTTTT. The encoded protein is CASSFRDRGRTGELFF. This chain joins TRBV5-6 and TRBJ2-2; 10 bases are shared with TRBD1. This CDR3 is 16 amino acids long. The germline CDR1 and CDR2 sequences are SGHDT and YYEEEE. V shed 2 bases, J shed 4 bases, and the junction held 5 bases outside the gene matches.

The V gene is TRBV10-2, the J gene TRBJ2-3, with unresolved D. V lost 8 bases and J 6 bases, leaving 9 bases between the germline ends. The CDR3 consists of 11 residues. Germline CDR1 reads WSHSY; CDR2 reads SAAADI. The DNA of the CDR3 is TGCGCCAGCTACAGTCCTGATACGCAGTATTTT. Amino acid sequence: CASYSPDTQYF.

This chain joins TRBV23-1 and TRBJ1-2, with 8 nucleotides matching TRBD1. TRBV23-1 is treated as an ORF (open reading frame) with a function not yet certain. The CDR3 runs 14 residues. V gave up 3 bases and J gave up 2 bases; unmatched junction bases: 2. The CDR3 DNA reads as TGCGCCAGCAGTCACCGGACAGGGAACTATGGCTACACCTTC. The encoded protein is CASSHRTGNYGYTF.

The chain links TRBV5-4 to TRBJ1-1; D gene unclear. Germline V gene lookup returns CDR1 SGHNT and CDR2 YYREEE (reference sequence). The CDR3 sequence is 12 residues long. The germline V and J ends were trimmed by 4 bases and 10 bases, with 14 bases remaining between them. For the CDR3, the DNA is TGTGCCAGCAGCCCGGGGAGGGAAGGAGCTTTCTTT. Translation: CASSPGREGAFF. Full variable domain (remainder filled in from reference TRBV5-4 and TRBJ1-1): ETGVTQSPTHLIKTRGQQVTLRCSSQSGHNTVSWYQQALGQGPQFIFQYYREEENGRGNFPPRFSGLQFPNYSSELNVNALELDDSALYLCASSPGREGAFFGQGTRLTVV.

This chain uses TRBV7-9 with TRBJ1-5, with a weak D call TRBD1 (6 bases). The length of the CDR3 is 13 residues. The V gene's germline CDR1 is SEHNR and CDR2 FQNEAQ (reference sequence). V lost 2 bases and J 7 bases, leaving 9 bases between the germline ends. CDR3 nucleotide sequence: TGTGCCAGCAGCTTAATACAGGGCCAGCCCCAGCATTTT. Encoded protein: CASSLIQGQPQHF. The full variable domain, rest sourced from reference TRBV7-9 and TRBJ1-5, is DTGVSQNPRHKITKRGQNVTFRCDPISEHNRLYWYRQTLGQGPEFLTYFQNEAQLEKSRLLSDRFSAERPKGSFSTLEIQRTEQGDSAMYLCASSLIQGQPQHFGDGTRLSIL.

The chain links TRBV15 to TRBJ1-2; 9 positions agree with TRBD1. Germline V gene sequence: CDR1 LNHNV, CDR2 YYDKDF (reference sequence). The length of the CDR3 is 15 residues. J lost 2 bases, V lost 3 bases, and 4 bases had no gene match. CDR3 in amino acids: CATSRDRGMNYGYTF. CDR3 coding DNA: TGTGCCACCAGCAGGGACAGGGGTATGAACTATGGCTACACCTTC.